This entry lists 20 T cell receptor beta chains sequenced from one sample in a study of PD-1 blockade in classical Hodgkin lymphoma. There was relapse after autologous stem cell transplantation in every patient, and there was variation in brentuximab vedotin exposure. The CD4+ T cells used were purified from thawed PBMCs through magnetic negative selection. Libraries were prepared by immunoSEQ multiplex PCR; TCRdb keeps only in-frame clonotypes and omits some of them. The sample contains around 6,700 clones, about 78% of which appear only once. The starting material was CD4+ T cells from blood, obtained at baseline. The receptors were sampled from a human donor with classical Hodgkin lymphoma.

The V and J genes are TRBV5-6 and TRBJ1-1; no definite D call. Deletions cut 1 base from V and 0 bases from J, with 10 bases between. Germline assignment: CDR1 SGHDT and CDR2 YYEEEE. This CDR3 region has 15 residues. CDR3 in DNA: TGTGCCAGCAGCTTGAGTGGAGGGTTGAACACTGAAGCTTTCTTT. Translated, it gives CASSLSGGLNTEAFF.

This clone was detected a few times. V usage is TRBV2 and J usage is TRBJ2-3; 8 bases match TRBD2. This CDR3 comprises 12 residues. V lost 6 bases, J lost 4 bases, and 0 bases stayed unmatched. CDR1 and CDR2 (germline): SNHLY, FYNNEI. CDR3 residues: CASSGGADTQYF. The CDR3 region has the DNA TGTGCCAGCAGCGGGGGGGCAGATACGCAGTATTTT.

The chain uses TRBV15 and TRBJ2-3; weak D call: TRBD2 (6 bases). CDR1 and CDR2 from the germline V gene are LNHNV and YYDKDF (reference sequence). This CDR3 is built from 15 residues. Trimming removed 8 bases from V and 3 bases from J, with 18 bases in between. The CDR3 nucleotides read TGTGCCACCCGAAGCGGGCTAGCAGATACAGATACGCAGTATTTT. Residues: CATRSGLADTDTQYF. The full variable domain, completed using reference TRBV15 and TRBJ2-3, is DAMVIQNPRYQVTQFGKPVTLSCSQTLNHNVMYWYQQKSSQAPKLLFHYYDKDFNNEADTPDNFQSRRPNTSFCFLDIRSPGLGDTAMYLCATRSGLADTDTQYFGPGTRLTVL.

The genes are TRBV6-5 and TRBJ2-2; 7 nucleotides align to TRBD1. J lost 3 bases, V lost 1 base, and 5 bases had no gene match. Per the germline V gene, CDR1 is MNHEY and CDR2 is SVGAGI. The CDR3 has 16 residues. CDR3 in DNA: TGTGCCAGCAGTTACTTATTACAGGGGTACACCGGGGAGCTGTTTTTT. It specifies CASSYLLQGYTGELFF.

This clone was counted only a few times. This rearrangement joins TRBV7-9 to TRBJ1-2, with D hard to call. The ends were cut back, 2 bases at V and 7 bases at J, with 14 bases in the middle. CDR3 length: 14 amino acids. Germline V gives CDR1 SEHNR, CDR2 FQNEAQ (reference sequence). The CDR3 protein is CASSLPRAGRGYTF. DNA for the CDR3: TGTGCCAGCAGCTTACCACGGGCCGGACGTGGCTACACCTTC.

This clone has only a few counts. The J gene is TRBJ2-7, the V gene TRBV6-1; D possibly corresponds to TRBD1 (6 bases). The CDR3 consists of 12 residues. V was shortened by 6 bases and J by 9 bases, with 15 bases between the two germline ends. Germline V lookup: CDR1 MNHNS, CDR2 SASEGT. The CDR3, as DNA: TGTGCCAGCAGCAGGGACACTTCATGGCAGTACTTC. Translating gives CASSRDTSWQYF.

This rearrangement joins TRBV6-1 to TRBJ1-1; D not certain. Germline assignment: CDR1 MNHNS and CDR2 SASEGT. V lost 8 bases and J lost 1, with 5 bases in between. The CDR3 runs to 11 residues. The CDR3 nucleotides are TGTGCCAGCCAGTGGAACACTGAAGCTTTCTTT. Protein: CASQWNTEAFF.

J is TRBJ2-3 and V is TRBV2; D is unresolved. Per germline, CDR1 SNHLY and CDR2 FYNNEI. The V end was cut by 6 bases, the J end by 3 bases, with 4 bases between. The CDR3 has 11 amino acids. CDR3 residues: CASSYTDTQYF. CDR3 DNA: TGTGCCAGCAGCTATACAGATACGCAGTATTTT.

The J gene is TRBJ1-1, the V gene TRBV11-3, with D hard to call. This CDR3 is 12 amino acids long. The germline gives CDR1 SGHNT, CDR2 YENEEA. Between the trimmed V and J ends, which lost 5 bases and 11 bases, there was a span of 15 bases. The CDR3 nucleotides are TGTGCCAGCAGCGTCGGGCTCACGGAGGCTTTCTTT. Translating gives CASSVGLTEAFF.

The rearrangement links TRBV12-2 to TRBJ2-7; TRBD2, as called in the table, went unchecked against the DNA. TRBV12-2 is listed as a pseudogene. The CDR3 spans 16 residues. The CDR3 DNA sequence: TGTGCAAGTCGCTTAGCGGAGGGTGATAGCCCCTACGAGCAGTACTTC. This sequence encodes CASRLAEGDSPYEQYF.

This chain connects TRBV5-1 to TRBJ2-2, with 7 bases fitting TRBD1. Germline trimming cut 4 bases from V and 7 bases from J; bases unmatched to any gene: 4. Germline V CDR1 and CDR2: SGHRS, YFSETQ. The CDR3 length is 13 residues. This CDR3 reads CASSPTGNGELFF. The CDR3 bases are TGCGCCAGCAGCCCGACAGGGAACGGGGAGCTGTTTTTT. The full variable domain, rest sourced from reference TRBV5-1 and TRBJ2-2, is KAGVTQTPRYLIKTRGQQVTLSCSPISGHRSVSWYQQTPGQGLQFLFEYFSETQRNKGNFPGRFSGRQFSNSRSEMNVSTLELGDSALYLCASSPTGNGELFFGEGSRLTVL.

This clone showed up just a few times. The V gene is TRBV7-3, the J gene TRBJ2-2; D gene uncertain. The germline gives CDR1 SGHTA, CDR2 FQGTGA. The CDR3 length is 13 residues. The V gene lost 4 bases and the J gene lost 4 bases, with 7 bases spanning the gap. The CDR3 nucleotides are TGTGCCAGCAGCTCCCGCTCCACCGGGGAGCTGTTTTTT. This codes for CASSSRSTGELFF.

This rearrangement joins TRBV6-4 to TRBJ1-2; 10 nucleotides line up with TRBD1. Trimming cost V 6 bases and J 2 bases; bases outside gene matches: 0. Germline V gene lookup returns CDR1 MRHNA and CDR2 SNTAGT. The CDR3 contains 13 residues. The CDR3 protein is CASRDRGNYGYTF. In DNA, the CDR3 is TGTGCCAGCAGGGACAGGGGGAACTATGGCTACACCTTC.

The chain joins TRBV19 to TRBJ2-1; 8 positions agree with TRBD2. Germline V lookup: CDR1 LNHDA, CDR2 SQIVND (reference sequence). The junction had 2 bases not matched to a gene; V was cut back by 4 bases and J by 0 bases. The CDR3 consists of 15 residues. CDR3 DNA sequence: TGTGCCAGTAGTACCGGGACTAGCTCCTACAATGAGCAGTTCTTC. This translates into CASSTGTSSYNEQFF. The complete variable domain, with remaining parts taken from reference TRBV19 and TRBJ2-1, reads DGGITQSPKYLFRKEGQNVTLSCEQNLNHDAMYWYRQDPGQGLRLIYYSQIVNDFQKGDIAEGYSVSREKKESFPLTVTSAQKNPTAFYLCASSTGTSSYNEQFFGPGTRLTVL.

The chain combines TRBV28 with TRBJ1-1; D not resolved. The V and J ends lost 3 bases and 1 base respectively, with 12 bases between them. Per the germline V gene, CDR1 is MDHEN and CDR2 is SYDVKM. The CDR3 consists of 15 residues. CDR3 amino acids: CASSLFTRRNTEAFF. CDR3 in DNA: TGTGCCAGCAGTTTGTTCACCCGGAGGAACACTGAAGCTTTCTTT.

V is TRBV14 and J is TRBJ1-6, with 7 bases aligning to TRBD1. The ends lost 4 bases at V and 5 bases at J; junction bases unmatched: 5. CDR1 SGHDN and CDR2 FVKESK come from the germline V gene. CDR3 length equals 15 residues. CDR3 region: CASSRPGQNNSPLHF. CDR3 nucleotides: TGTGCCAGCAGCCGCCCGGGACAGAATAATTCACCCCTCCACTTT.

The chain employs TRBV10-3 and TRBJ1-1; D uncertain. CDR1 is ENHRY, CDR2 SYGVKD, per germline. The CDR3 is 13 amino acids. V dropped 6 bases and J dropped 3 bases, with 11 bases sitting between them. CDR3: CAISVSADTEAFF. In DNA form, the CDR3 reads TGTGCCATCAGCGTTTCTGCGGACACTGAAGCTTTCTTT.

For the CDR3, the DNA is TGTGCCTGGAGTGTAGTCGGAAACACCATATATTTT. It translates to CAWSVVGNTIYF. This chain uses TRBV30 with TRBJ1-3, with D hard to call. Looked up from germline, CDR1 is GTSNPN and CDR2 is SVGIG (reference sequence). The CDR3 is made up of 12 amino acids. Trimming took 0 bases from V and 4 from J, leaving 4 bases between them. Full variable domain (rest looked up from reference TRBV30 and TRBJ1-3): SQTIHQWPATLVQPVGSPLSLECTVEGTSNPNLYWYRQAAGRGLQLLFYSVGIGQISSEVPQNLSASRPQDRQFILSSKKLLLSDSGFYLCAWSVVGNTIYFGEGSWLTVV.

The chain has TRBV6-5 and TRBJ1-2, with D unclear. Looked up from germline, CDR1 is MNHEY and CDR2 is SVGAGI. V lost 6 bases and J lost 8, with 13 bases in between. This CDR3 has 12 amino acids. Written as DNA, the CDR3 is TGTGCCAGCAGAAAAGGGTTCGGGGGCTACACCTTC. This sequence encodes CASRKGFGGYTF.

The V gene is TRBV6-6, the J gene TRBJ2-3, with TRBD2 identical over 7 bases. Trimming removed 2 bases from V and 7 bases from J; junction bases left unmatched: 6. Germline loops: CDR1 MNHNY, CDR2 SVGAGI (reference sequence). The length of the CDR3 is 14 residues. This CDR3 is CASSYLGGVNTQYF. DNA for the CDR3: TGTGCCAGCAGTTACCTGGGGGGGGTTAATACGCAGTATTTT.